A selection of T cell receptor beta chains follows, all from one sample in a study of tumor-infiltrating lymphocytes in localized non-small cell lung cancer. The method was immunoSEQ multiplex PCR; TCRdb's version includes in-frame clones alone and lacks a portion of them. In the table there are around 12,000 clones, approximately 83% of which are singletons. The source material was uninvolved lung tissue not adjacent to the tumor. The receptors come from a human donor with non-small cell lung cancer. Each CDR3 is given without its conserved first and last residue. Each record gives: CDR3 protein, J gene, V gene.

ASNLERVNTGELF	TRBJ2-2	TRBV5-6
ASGLDGETQY	TRBJ2-5	TRBV12-5
ASSNPTTTNYGYT	TRBJ1-2	TRBV7-9
AWKKMHGEQF	TRBJ2-1	TRBV30
ASSLVQGGYEQY	TRBJ2-7	TRBV5-1
ASSPRQGVYEQY	TRBJ2-7	TRBV18
ASSVGGNTQY	TRBJ2-3	TRBV2
AISTGEGGYT	TRBJ1-2	TRBV10-3
ASSILEHNEQF	TRBJ2-1	TRBV2
ASSFGTGTDTQY	TRBJ2-3	TRBV5-1
ASSQNYRANQETQY	TRBJ2-5	TRBV18
ASSPTSGPDFGTQY	TRBJ2-3	TRBV7-8
ASSDPPGKLF	TRBJ1-4	TRBV7-2
ASSLTGGGTSYGYT	TRBJ1-2	TRBV5-1
ASRKGQGYRNEQF	TRBJ2-1	TRBV2
ASSLATGSTYEQY	TRBJ2-7	TRBV4-1
AWSKSPLTEAF	TRBJ1-1	TRBV30
ACGHGASSYNEQF	TRBJ2-1	TRBV30
ASSIGQSGPQF	TRBJ2-1	TRBV5-1
ASSVGGAPKF	TRBJ2-1	TRBV9
SVEAPSGRNEQF	TRBJ2-1	TRBV29-1
ASSLLYEQY	TRBJ2-7	TRBV28
ASTAGNTIY	TRBJ1-3	TRBV11-1
ASSVDSNTEAF	TRBJ1-1	TRBV2
ARSEQGINEQY	TRBJ2-7	TRBV6-4
ASSQGGRQRETQY	TRBJ2-5	TRBV4-1
ASSPDRGFYNEQF	TRBJ2-1	TRBV10-2
SVETVSGANVLT	TRBJ2-6	TRBV29-1
ASSLGRRDEQF	TRBJ2-1	TRBV5-1
ASSLVGGFHQPQH	TRBJ1-5	TRBV7-9
ASSESEKTGDGYT	TRBJ1-2	TRBV10-2
ASSPGTGGTDTQY	TRBJ2-3	TRBV27
ASSLRGAENTGELF	TRBJ2-2	TRBV5-6
ASSPGGTGLEQY	TRBJ2-7	TRBV18
ASSLAMSGVTGELF	TRBJ2-2	TRBV7-9
ASSLAWGGRNNEQF	TRBJ2-1	TRBV7-9
ASSVPSGGLPYNEQF	TRBJ2-1	TRBV25-1
ASSSTAGTGQPQH	TRBJ1-5	TRBV5-5
ATSRAGDTVGAKNIQY	TRBJ2-4	TRBV15
ASSQPTAGGELF	TRBJ2-2	TRBV7-2
AISRAGAYEQY	TRBJ2-7	TRBV10-3
ASSTTGGAGELF	TRBJ2-2	TRBV19
AWSRREPLYEQY	TRBJ2-7	TRBV30
ASSLGPTPYNEQF	TRBJ2-1	TRBV5-1
ASRKDRGSNQPQH	TRBJ1-5	TRBV2
ASSPKLNTEAF	TRBJ1-1	TRBV19